This paragraph reports one TCR beta chain. The antigen remains undetermined. This entry belongs to a study of beta chain features in type 1 diabetes. The study's findings and limits: People with Type 1 diabetes carried modestly yet significantly shorter TCRB CDR3s in all four CD4+ subsets.

Expressed TCRB transcripts were sequenced because the entire RNA isolate underwent reverse transcription. TCRdb keeps only in-frame clones here, not all; method: immunoSEQ multiplex PCR. The table records about 340,000 clones, roughly 13% of them present only once. Germline V gives CDR1 SGHNT, CDR2 YENEEA. The V and J ends lost 5 bases and 8 bases, in that order; junction bases with no gene match: 8. CDR3 length equals 16 residues. The chain carries TRBV11-3 and TRBJ2-1; 14 nucleotides match TRBD2. The sequence came from a woman aged 18-29 years with type 1 diabetes. Sequencing used naive CD4+ T cells from blood. For the CDR3, the DNA is TGTGCCAGCAGCCCCCCCGAGACTAGCGGGAGGGATGAGCAGTTCTTC. Encoded protein: CASSPPETSGRDEQFF.